These 28 T cell receptor beta chains originate from one sample sequenced in a study of blood T cells in healthy people across ages. Primers used in a second PCR of roughly 6 to 11 cycles were a sample-barcoded 5' primer and a J-beta primer mix. TCRdb reprocessed the 5' RACE reads via MiXCR and lists one record per CDR3 protein. The sample gives 600,000 to 1,000,000 distinct CDR3 sequences, more than 20% of which show up once; more than 3% is in the top ten. These data were also reused for a study on T cells of mothers and their children.

Sequenced material: blood. The source of these receptors is a boy younger than 18 in good health.

This clonotype was seen a handful of times. V usage is TRBV5-1 and J usage is TRBJ2-7; 15 bases agree with TRBD2. V lost 4 bases, J lost 1 base, and 6 bases stayed unmatched. The CDR3 covers 17 residues. Germline V gene data show CDR1 as SGHRS and CDR2 as YFSETQ. The DNA of the CDR3 is TGCGCCAGCAGCACAGGACTAGCGGGAGGGTATTCCTACGAGCAGTACTTC. It is translated as CASSTGLAGGYSYEQYF.

This clonotype was counted between two and nine times. The CDR3 protein is CASSLPSNYEQYF. The CDR3 DNA is TGCGCCAGCAGCTTGCCGTCGAACTACGAGCAGTACTTC. The V gene is TRBV5-1, the J gene TRBJ2-5, with D uncertain. The J call could be wrong; TRBJ2-7 is a better fit for the DNA end. This CDR3 has 13 amino acids. Germline values: CDR1 SGHRS, CDR2 YFSETQ.

This clonotype was seen repeatedly, ten times or more. The rearrangement joins TRBV9 to TRBJ2-7, with 7 bases matching TRBD2. Germline V gene data show CDR1 as SGDLS and CDR2 as YYNGEE. V lost 3 bases and J lost 6; bases outside the gene matches: 0. The CDR3 has 11 amino acids. Here the CDR3 DNA reads TGTGCCAGCAGCGCGGGGGGCGAGCAGTACTTC. Translating it yields CASSAGGEQYF.

The CDR3 spells CSALDRSRTDTQYF. The CDR3 coding sequence is TGCAGTGCTTTAGACAGAAGCCGCACAGATACGCAGTATTTT. The rearrangement joins TRBV20-1 to TRBJ2-3; D perhaps matches TRBD1 (5 bases). Trimming cost V 5 bases and J 1 base, with 13 bases left between them. CDR1 and CDR2 from the germline V gene are DFQATT and SNEGSKA (reference sequence). The CDR3 is 14 residues long.

The chain carries TRBV6-5 and TRBJ2-5, with TRBD1 identical over 7 bases. The J call may be in error: the DNA end matches TRBJ2-7 better. The CDR3 spans 16 residues. The germline V gene encodes CDR1 MNHEY and CDR2 SVGAGI. CDR3 sequence reads: CASSYLTGSGAYEQYF. The CDR3 nucleotides are TGTGCCAGCAGTTACCTGACAGGGAGTGGTGCCTACGAGCAGTACTTC.

The CDR3 sequence: CASGLAGEETQYF. DNA of the CDR3: TGTGCCAGCGGACTAGCGGGGGAAGAGACCCAGTACTTC. The rearrangement joins TRBV28 to TRBJ2-1; TRBD2 aligns across 13 bases. The end of the DNA is better explained by TRBJ2-5, so the J call may be wrong. The germline CDR1 and CDR2 sequences are MDHEN and SYDVKM. The CDR3 consists of 13 residues.

The CDR3 DNA follows: TGTGCCAGCAGCTCCGGACGGGGCCTGAACACCGGGGAGCTGTTTTTT. The encoded protein is CASSSGRGLNTGELFF. The gene calls are TRBV7-2 and TRBJ2-2; perhaps D is TRBD1 or TRBD2 (5 bases each). Germline V gives CDR1 SGHTA, CDR2 FQGNSA. Trimming removed 4 bases at V and 1 base at J, with 13 bases between. This CDR3 is built from 16 residues.

The chain combines TRBV6-5 with TRBJ2-5; 10 nucleotides agree with TRBD2. The J call may be incorrect, as the DNA end agrees better with TRBJ2-1. The CDR3 spans 16 residues. Germline CDR1 reads MNHEY; CDR2 reads SVGAGI. The CDR3 nucleotides read TGTGCCAGCAGTTACTTGAAAAGCGGGGGGGCCAATGAGCAGTTCTTC. Encoded protein: CASSYLKSGGANEQFF.

CDR3 sequence (DNA): TGTGCCAGCAGCCCCACAATAACAGGGGTCGATGAGCAGTTCTTC. Amino acid sequence: CASSPTITGVDEQFF. The chain recombines TRBV3-1 with TRBJ2-1; 7 positions agree with TRBD1. CDR1 LGHDT and CDR2 YNNKEL come from the germline V gene (reference sequence). This CDR3 has 15 amino acids. Germline trimming cut 4 bases from V and 8 bases from J; bases unmatched to any gene: 11.

V usage is TRBV28 and J usage is TRBJ1-6; 7 bases are a match to TRBD1. Germline V gene sequence: CDR1 MDHEN, CDR2 SYDVKM. V trimming: 8 bases; J trimming: 3 bases; junction bases outside the gene matches: 7. There are 15 residues in the CDR3. CDR3 coding DNA: TGTGCCAGCCGGGGGCAGGGGGTCTATAATTCACCCCTCCACTTT. It codes for CASRGQGVYNSPLHF.

This clonotype came up a few times. The chain uses TRBV4-3 and TRBJ2-5, with a weak D call TRBD2 (5 bases). The CDR3 spans 15 residues. V was cut by 0 bases and J by 5 bases, with 13 bases left in between. Germline-derived CDR1 and CDR2 are LGHNA and YSLEER. As DNA, the CDR3 is TGCGCCAGCAGCCAAGACGGTGCGGGTGTGGAGACCCAGTACTTC. Amino acids: CASSQDGAGVETQYF.

The chain joins TRBV6-5 to TRBJ1-1, with D possibly matching TRBD1 (6 bases). CDR3 length equals 13 residues. Germline V CDR1 and CDR2: MNHEY, SVGAGI. V lost 5 bases, J lost 5 bases, and 12 bases lay in between. CDR3 in amino acids: CASSTGISTEAFF. In DNA form, the CDR3 reads TGTGCCAGCAGTACAGGGATTAGTACTGAAGCTTTCTTT.

The chain recombines TRBV24-1 with TRBJ2-1; 8 bases map to TRBD2. The CDR3 is made up of 17 amino acids. In germline, CDR1 is KGHDR, CDR2 SFDVKD. Trimming took 2 bases from V and 3 from J; bases not matched to a gene: 8. The CDR3 region is CATSDSTIAGIYNEQFF. CDR3 nucleotide sequence: TGTGCCACCAGTGATTCAACCATAGCGGGGATCTACAATGAGCAGTTCTTC.

This clonotype has just a few counts. The chain recombines TRBV6-5 with TRBJ1-4; 8 bases align to TRBD1. Germline trimming cut 4 bases from V and 7 bases from J; bases unmatched to any gene: 11. Germline values: CDR1 MNHEY, CDR2 SVGAGI. This CDR3 contains 16 residues. This CDR3 reads CASSFGQGAVFEKLFF. CDR3 DNA sequence: TGTGCCAGCAGTTTCGGACAGGGCGCAGTTTTTGAAAAACTGTTTTTT.

There are a few counts of this clonotype. The chain joins TRBV2 to TRBJ2-7; 8 bases match TRBD2. Germline V gives CDR1 SNHLY, CDR2 FYNNEI. Trimming cost V 4 bases and J 4 bases; bases outside gene matches: 6. The CDR3 length is 14 residues. Here the CDR3 reads CASSVLAGPYEQYF. Here the CDR3 DNA reads TGTGCCAGCAGTGTCCTAGCGGGCCCTTACGAGCAGTACTTC.

The chain uses TRBV28 and TRBJ1-2; D may be TRBD1 (5 bases). CDR1 and CDR2 from the germline V gene are MDHEN and SYDVKM. Between the trimmed V and J ends, which lost 5 bases and 5 bases, there was a span of 9 bases. This CDR3 has 12 amino acids. The CDR3, as DNA: TGTGCCAGCAGTCGGTCAGGGTATGGCTACACCTTC. Translated, it gives CASSRSGYGYTF.

This clonotype was picked up a small number of times. The rearrangement uses TRBV28 and TRBJ2-7; 7 bases align to TRBD2. The CDR3 is 13 residues long. The junction had 7 bases not matched to a gene; V was cut back by 6 bases and J by 5 bases. CDR1 is MDHEN, CDR2 SYDVKM, per germline. The CDR3 spells CASSLGGVDEQYF. Here the CDR3 DNA reads TGTGCCAGCAGCTTGGGAGGGGTCGACGAGCAGTACTTC.

This clonotype has at least ten counts. This rearrangement joins TRBV7-9 to TRBJ2-7; D perhaps matches TRBD1 (6 bases). Per germline, CDR1 SEHNR and CDR2 FQNEAQ (reference sequence). There are 13 residues in the CDR3. V lost 5 bases to trimming and J lost 5 bases, with 13 bases between them. The CDR3 spells CASSLDYRDEQYF. CDR3 nucleotide sequence: TGTGCCAGCAGCCTTGACTACAGGGACGAGCAGTACTTC. The full variable domain, completed using reference TRBV7-9 and TRBJ2-7, is DTGVSQNPRHKITKRGQNVTFRCDPISEHNRLYWYRQTLGQGPEFLTYFQNEAQLEKSRLLSDRFSAERPKGSFSTLEIQRTEQGDSAMYLCASSLDYRDEQYFGPGTRLTVT.

A few counts support this clonotype. The chain has TRBV5-1 and TRBJ2-5, with TRBD1 matching over 8 bases. V shed 4 bases, J shed 5 bases, and the junction held 4 bases outside the gene matches. CDR1 SGHRS and CDR2 YFSETQ come from the germline V gene. This CDR3 is built from 13 residues. CDR3 amino acids: CASSTRTGETQYF. In DNA, the CDR3 is TGCGCCAGCAGCACCAGGACAGGGGAGACCCAGTACTTC.

This clonotype appeared a few times. The CDR3 reads CASSYGVEQYF. CDR3 in DNA: TGTGCCAGCAGTTACGGGGTAGAGCAGTACTTC. The chain recombines TRBV6-2 or TRBV6-3 with TRBJ2-7; unclear D gene. The CDR3 loop spans 11 amino acids. The germline V gene has CDR1 MNHEY and CDR2 SVGEGT. V lost 2 bases, J lost 7 bases, and 6 bases lay in between.

This clonotype was observed once. The chain joins TRBV11-1 to TRBJ1-2, with 9 bases matching TRBD1. In germline, CDR1 is SGHAT, CDR2 FQDESV (reference sequence). J gave up 6 bases and V 5 bases, and 7 bases lay outside the gene matches. This CDR3 has 14 amino acids. The CDR3 bases are TGTGCCAGCAGCGGAATCACAGGGGGCGATGGCTACACCTTC. Amino acid sequence: CASSGITGGDGYTF. Looking up the rest from reference TRBV11-1 and TRBJ1-2 gives the full variable domain: EAEVAQSPRYKITEKSQAVAFWCDPISGHATLYWYRQILGQGPELLVQFQDESVVDDSQLPKDRFSAERLKGVDSTLKIQPAELGDSAMYLCASSGITGGDGYTFGSGTRLTVV.

This clonotype was counted only a few times. J is TRBJ1-1 and V is TRBV13; D is unresolved. Trimming cost V 2 bases and J 1 base, with 8 bases left between them. The CDR3 has 14 amino acids. Germline V CDR1 and CDR2: PRHDT, FYEKMQ (reference sequence). The CDR3 DNA is TGTGCCAGCAGCTTATCACAGACGAACACTGAAGCTTTCTTT. Protein: CASSLSQTNTEAFF.

This clonotype was found a few times. The chain recombines TRBV5-5 with TRBJ1-6; D is perhaps TRBD1 (6 bases). Germline values: CDR1 SGHKS, CDR2 YYEKEE (reference sequence). The ends were cut back, 1 base at V and 6 bases at J, with 8 bases in the middle. The CDR3 length is 14 residues. The CDR3 protein is CASSLTGPNSPLHF. The DNA of the CDR3 is TGTGCCAGCAGCTTGACAGGGCCTAATTCACCCCTCCACTTT.

The V call is TRBV5-1, the J call TRBJ2-5; 16 positions agree with TRBD2. This CDR3 region has 16 residues. The ends lost 4 bases at V and 4 bases at J; junction bases unmatched: 4. Germline CDR1 SGHRS, CDR2 YFSETQ. DNA of the CDR3: TGCGCCAGCAGCAGGGGACTAGCGGGAGGGGCAGAGACCCAGTACTTC. Protein product: CASSRGLAGGAETQYF.

The chain links TRBV6-7 to TRBJ2-7, with a possible D match to TRBD1 (5 bases). TRBV6-7 falls under the ORF class, with uncertain function. CDR3 size: 15 residues. The V end was cut by 0 bases, the J end by 6 bases, with 15 bases between. In nucleotides, the CDR3 is TGTGCCAGCAGTTACTCGCCACGACAGATCTGCGAGCAGTACTTC. The encoded protein is CASSYSPRQICEQYF.

This clonotype came up a few times. The chain employs TRBV7-4 and TRBJ2-7; D tentatively reads TRBD1 or TRBD2 (5 bases each). This CDR3 region has 19 residues. Germline assignment: CDR1 SGHVT and CDR2 SQSDAQ. The V and J ends lost 3 bases and 0 bases respectively, with 24 bases between them. CDR3 DNA sequence: TGTGCCAGCAGCTTTCGAGTGGGAGAGAGGGGCACAAGCTCCTACGAGCAGTACTTC. Protein product: CASSFRVGERGTSSYEQYF.

This clonotype was detected only a few times. The V and J genes are TRBV20-1 and TRBJ2-5; D possibly corresponds to TRBD1 (6 bases). The V and J ends lost 3 bases and 1 base respectively, with 12 bases between them. Germline lookup yields CDR1 DFQATT and CDR2 SNEGSKA (reference sequence). There are 14 residues in the CDR3. CDR3 residues: CSASEDSIQETQYF. The CDR3 DNA reads as TGCAGTGCTAGTGAGGACAGTATCCAAGAGACCCAGTACTTC.

The chain employs TRBV16 and TRBJ1-3; 7 bases are shared with TRBD1. Trimming removed 4 bases from V and 4 bases from J; junction bases left unmatched: 7. The V gene's germline CDR1 is KGHSY and CDR2 FQNENV. The CDR3 consists of 15 residues. As DNA, the CDR3 is TGTGCCAGCAGCCTAGCCCCGGGACAGGGAAACACCATATATTTT. Protein sequence: CASSLAPGQGNTIYF.